These T cell receptor beta chains were read from a single sample in a study of T cell repertoires in cytomegalovirus infection. TCRdb reprocessed the reads via MiXCR and lists one record per CDR3 protein. The sample lists about 68,000 distinct CDR3 sequences, about 22% occurring once. Their antigens are not known. The specimen was PBMCs, sequenced either directly or after in vitro stimulation (not recorded which). These receptors originate from a human donor in good health (CMV status not recorded). Some clones in this sample may be carry-over from other donors' samples. Both conserved end residues are part of each CDR3. The D gene is left open where the match is weak. A row's size may be missing; if present it is once, few, many or a size class.

v_gene	d_gene	j_gene	abundance	CDR3aa	CDR3nt
TRBV11-3	TRBD1	TRBJ1-1	few	CASSSGTGYGFF	TGTGCCAGCAGCTCCGGGACAGGGTATGGTTTCTTT
TRBV13	NA	TRBJ2-1	NA	CASSEGSYNEQFF	TGTGCCAGCAGTGAAGGCTCCTACAATGAGCAGTTCTTC
TRBV3-1	NA	TRBJ2-5	NA	CASEGGGETQYF	TGTGCCAGCGAAGGAGGAGGTGAGACCCAGTACTTC
TRBV7-2	NA	TRBJ2-5	many	CASSLNQEETQYF	TGTGCCAGCAGCTTAAACCAAGAAGAGACCCAGTACTTC
TRBV7-6	NA	TRBJ2-3	many	CASSPRTNTDTQYF	TGTGCCAGCAGCCCCCGGACTAACACAGATACGCAGTATTTT
TRBV27	TRBD2	TRBJ2-1	many	CASSSPGLAGGWNEQFF	TGTGCCAGCAGTTCACCGGGACTAGCGGGGGGATGGAATGAGCAGTTCTTC
TRBV7-2	NA	TRBJ1-2	NA	CASSYYRVEDGYTF	TGTGCCAGCAGCTACTACAGGGTGGAAGATGGCTACACCTTC
TRBV7-6	TRBD1	TRBJ2-7	few	CASSLRRDRVYEQYF	TGTGCCAGCAGCCTTCGCCGGGACAGGGTCTACGAGCAGTACTTC
TRBV7-2	NA	TRBJ1-1	few	CASSFQGQTEAFF	TGTGCCAGCAGCTTCCAGGGTCAGACTGAAGCTTTCTTT
TRBV11-2	TRBD1	TRBJ1-1	NA	CASSLQGAFTEAFF	TGTGCCAGCAGCCTACAGGGGGCGTTTACTGAAGCTTTCTTT
TRBV19	NA	TRBJ2-1	NA	CASTPDPTGNEQFF	TGTGCCAGTACCCCGGACCCCACCGGCAATGAGCAGTTCTTC
TRBV7-6	TRBD1	TRBJ1-1	many	CASSFDRGDTEAFF	TGTGCCAGCAGCTTCGACAGGGGGGACACTGAAGCTTTCTTT
TRBV6-5	NA	TRBJ1-1	NA	CASTISSDLNTEAFF	TGTGCCAGCACCATATCGTCCGACTTGAACACTGAAGCTTTCTTT
TRBV7-9	NA	TRBJ1-1	NA	CASSKETNTEAFF	TGTGCCAGCAGCAAAGAGACTAACACTGAAGCTTTCTTT
TRBV27	TRBD2	TRBJ2-1	NA	CASGLFSGRFVHEQFF	TGTGCCAGCGGTTTGTTTAGCGGGAGGTTTGTCCATGAGCAGTTCTTC
TRBV6-2/TRBV6-3	TRBD2	TRBJ2-3	few	CASSYAGGPGTQYF	TGTGCCAGCAGTTACGCGGGAGGGCCGGGTACGCAGTATTTT
TRBV6-1	TRBD2	TRBJ2-3	few	CASVSSGIYTDTQYF	TGTGCCAGCGTTTCTAGCGGGATATACACAGATACGCAGTATTTT
TRBV7-2	TRBD1	TRBJ1-2	many	CASRIIKREQGSDGYTF	TGTGCCAGCAGGATCATAAAACGCGAACAGGGGTCAGATGGCTACACCTTC
TRBV7-2	NA	TRBJ2-3	many	CASSQNRGDTQYF	TGTGCCAGCAGCCAGAATCGGGGGGATACGCAGTATTTT
TRBV7-9	NA	TRBJ2-5	NA	CARLPFNQLRRGGETQYF	TGTGCCAGACTCCCTTTCAACCAGCTTAGAAGGGGGGGCGAGACCCAGTACTTC
TRBV7-2	NA	TRBJ1-5	NA	CASSLGDAGQPQHF	TGTGCCAGCAGCTTAGGGGATGCAGGACAGCCCCAGCATTTT
TRBV12-3/TRBV12-4	NA	TRBJ2-3	many	CASSSTDTQYF	TGTGCCAGCAGCTCCACAGATACGCAGTATTTT
TRBV11-2	TRBD1	TRBJ2-2	NA	CASSLGDRVAGELFF	TGTGCCAGCAGCTTAGGGGACAGGGTGGCCGGGGAGCTGTTTTTT
TRBV4-1	TRBD2	TRBJ2-2	NA	CASSQDGGLAVGTGELFF	TGCGCCAGCAGCCAAGATGGGGGACTAGCGGTTGGCACCGGGGAGCTGTTTTTT
TRBV2	NA	TRBJ2-4	NA	CASSNNPAGIAKNIQYF	TGTGCCAGCAGTAACAATCCTGCAGGTATAGCCAAAAACATTCAGTACTTC
TRBV3-1	NA	TRBJ2-3	few	CASSQVGFTDTQYF	TGTGCCAGCAGCCAAGTGGGCTTCACAGATACGCAGTATTTT
TRBV11-2	TRBD1	TRBJ2-4	few	CASSLGDSRIYLAKNIQYF	TGTGCCAGCAGCTTAGGGGACAGCCGAATTTACTTAGCCAAAAACATTCAGTACTTC
TRBV24-1	NA	TRBJ2-1	many	CATSASGRTDLNEQFF	TGTGCCACCAGTGCTTCCGGACGGACTGACCTCAATGAGCAGTTCTTC
TRBV28	NA	TRBJ1-3	NA	CASSLSNGNTIYF	TGTGCCAGCAGTTTATCCAATGGAAACACCATATATTTT
TRBV4-3	TRBD1	TRBJ1-4	NA	CASSQQRQGANEKLFF	TGCGCCAGCAGCCAACAACGACAGGGGGCTAATGAAAAACTGTTTTTT